Listed below are T cell receptor beta chains from one sample, sequenced in a study of breast tumors, draining lymph nodes, adjacent tissues. TCRdb re-called the multiplex PCR reads with MiXCR, one entry per CDR3 protein. The table lists approximately 52,000 distinct CDR3 sequences, approximately 45% of them singletons. The source material was breast tumor tissue. These receptor sequences come from a female donor with breast cancer. Some clones in this sample may be carry-over from other donors' samples. CDR3s include the opening cysteine and the closing phenylalanine or tryptophan. Each record gives: J gene, D gene, V gene, clone size, CDR3 protein, CDR3 DNA. A D gene is named only where the DNA matches it firmly. Clone size is given for some rows only: seen once, a few or many times, or a class if the clone is expanded.

TRBJ2-3 TRBD2 TRBV20-1 many CSAIRGGGASGRTDTQYF TGCAGTGCGATTAGGGGGGGCGGGGCTAGCGGGAGGACAGATACGCAGTATTTT
TRBJ2-3 TRBD1 TRBV5-1 many CASSWDRAADTQYF TGCGCCAGCAGCTGGGACAGGGCGGCAGATACGCAGTATTTT
TRBJ2-7 - TRBV6-1 many CASSESEPYEQYF TGTGCCAGCAGTGAGTCGGAGCCCTACGAGCAGTACTTC
TRBJ2-2 - TRBV19 - CASSQFDGNTGGLSF TGTGCCAGTAGTCAGTTCGACGGGAACACCGGGGGGCTGTCTTTT
TRBJ2-2 - TRBV3-1 many CASSQGLAQGTGELFF TGTGCCAGCAGCCAAGGGCTCGCTCAGGGCACCGGGGAGCTGTTTTTT
TRBJ2-5 TRBD1 TRBV6-5 many CASTPGAHRGKETQYF TGTGCCAGCACCCCCGGGGCCCACAGGGGTAAAGAGACCCAGTACTTC
TRBJ1-5 - TRBV5-1 - CASSAETGHQPQHF TGCGCCAGCAGCGCGGAGACAGGCCATCAGCCCCAGCATTTT
TRBJ2-1 TRBD1 TRBV29-1 - CSVGDRGRNEQFF TGCAGCGTTGGGGACAGGGGGCGCAATGAGCAGTTCTTC
TRBJ2-7 - TRBV18 many CASSPPSSRREQYF TGTGCCAGCTCACCACCCTCGTCTAGGCGCGAGCAGTACTTC
TRBJ1-2 TRBD1 TRBV24-1 - CATSDWRQGHYGYTF TGTGCCACCAGTGATTGGCGACAGGGTCACTATGGCTACACCTTC